One sample yielded the 16 T cell receptor beta chains listed below, sequenced in a study of blood T cell repertoires in COVID-19. The repertoire was sequenced with immunoSEQ multiplex PCR; TCRdb's copy has only in-frame clones and lacks some. This sample carries roughly 250,000 clones, 75% to 95% of them seen once, and the ten largest clones take over 1.5%. Sample: PBMCs or T cells enriched from blood (not recorded which). The receptors derive from a woman between 18 and 29 years old who had recovered from COVID-19.

The V gene is TRBV19, the J gene TRBJ1-5, with D possibly matching TRBD1 (6 bases). The CDR3 is made up of 15 amino acids. Germline CDR1 reads LNHDA; CDR2 reads SQIVND (reference sequence). Trimming cost V 5 bases and J 1 base, with 12 bases left between them. CDR3 in amino acids: CASSVQGRSNQPQHF. CDR3 DNA: TGTGCCAGTAGTGTTCAGGGGAGAAGCAATCAGCCCCAGCATTTT.

This clone was seen a single time. This chain connects TRBV27 to TRBJ1-2; tentatively, D is TRBD1 (6 bases). Germline V lookup: CDR1 MNHEY, CDR2 SMNVEV (reference sequence). V dropped 2 bases and J dropped 7 bases, with 17 bases sitting between them. The CDR3 contains 15 residues. CDR3 loop: CASSLGNGQRLGYTF. The DNA for the CDR3 is TGTGCCAGCAGTTTAGGGAACGGACAGCGGCTTGGCTACACCTTC.

The chain links TRBV19 to TRBJ2-1; 9 bases fit TRBD2. V lost 1 base to trimming and J lost 3 bases; unmatched junction nucleotides: 13. Per germline, CDR1 LNHDA and CDR2 SQIVND (reference sequence). This CDR3 is built from 19 residues. As DNA, the CDR3 is TGTGCCAGTAGTATAGGGAGGTCGCGGCGGGGGGGAGGCTACAATGAGCAGTTCTTC. Protein: CASSIGRSRRGGGYNEQFF.

The rearrangement links TRBV5-4 to TRBJ2-5, with a tentative D call TRBD1 (6 bases). Germline V CDR1 and CDR2: SGHNT, YYREEE (reference sequence). V dropped 4 bases and J dropped 4 bases, with 23 bases sitting between them. CDR3 size: 17 residues. This chain's CDR3 is CASSPTRGRTQIETQYF. The CDR3 nucleotides are TGTGCCAGCAGCCCTACCAGGGGCAGGACCCAAATAGAGACCCAGTACTTC.

This clone was observed a handful of times. Other DNA variants within this sample encode the same CDR3. The chain combines TRBV27 with TRBJ2-2; weak D call: TRBD1 (6 bases). The CDR3 extends over 14 amino acids. V lost 2 bases, J lost 5 bases, and 9 bases lay in between. The germline V gene has CDR1 MNHEY and CDR2 SMNVEV (reference sequence). In DNA, the CDR3 is TGTGCCAGCAGTTTAGCAGGGGTGACCGGGGAGCTGTTTTTT. Translating it yields CASSLAGVTGELFF.

The table lists this clone with a count of one. This chain joins TRBV15 and TRBJ1-2; 8 bases match TRBD1. The CDR3 consists of 16 residues. Germline V lookup: CDR1 LNHNV, CDR2 YYDKDF (reference sequence). V was clipped by 5 bases and J by 1 base; unmatched bases: 9. CDR3 nucleotides: TGTGCCACCAGCGGACGGACAGGGAAAGTTAACTATGGCTACACCTTC. This gives the protein CATSGRTGKVNYGYTF.

This chain joins TRBV11-2 and TRBJ2-5; D is unresolved. V was clipped by 5 bases and J by 3 bases, with 10 bases between them. The V gene's germline CDR1 is SGHAT and CDR2 FQNNGV. The CDR3 has 13 amino acids. This CDR3 is CASSPPREETQYF. As DNA, the CDR3 is TGTGCCAGCAGCCCACCCCGGGAAGAGACCCAGTACTTC.

The chain has TRBV5-6 and TRBJ1-3; the match to TRBD1 covers 9 bases. V trimming: 3 bases; J trimming: 4 bases; junction bases outside the gene matches: 2. The CDR3 spans 14 residues. The germline CDR1 and CDR2 sequences are SGHDT and YYEEEE. CDR3 amino acids: CASSWDRVGNTIYF. The CDR3 nucleotides read TGTGCCAGCAGCTGGGACAGGGTGGGAAACACCATATATTTT. Variable domain in full (rest from reference TRBV5-6 and TRBJ1-3): DAGVTQSPTHLIKTRGQQVTLRCSPKSGHDTVSWYQQALGQGPQFIFQYYEEEERQRGNFPDRFSGHQFPNYSSELNVNALLLGDSALYLCASSWDRVGNTIYFGEGSWLTVV.

The chain uses TRBV7-9 and TRBJ1-2; 9 bases are shared with TRBD1. The germline CDR1 and CDR2 sequences are SEHNR and FQNEAQ (reference sequence). The V segment lost 1 base and the J segment 2 bases; nucleotides outside the gene matches: 8. The CDR3 totals 17 residues. The CDR3: CASSLVGVQGANYGYTF. CDR3 coding DNA: TGTGCCAGCAGCTTAGTCGGGGTACAGGGGGCCAACTATGGCTACACCTTC.

V and J are TRBV18 and TRBJ1-3, with 10 bases identical to TRBD1. Germline CDR1 reads KGHSH; CDR2 reads LQKENI. The J segment lost 4 bases and the V segment lost 4 bases, leaving 4 bases of the junction unmatched. The CDR3 totals 15 residues. The CDR3 bases are TGTGCCAGCTCACAGGGACAGGGGTCCGGAAACACCATATATTTT. It specifies CASSQGQGSGNTIYF.

J is TRBJ2-3 and V is TRBV6-6; 10 bases agree with TRBD2. The CDR3 is 17 amino acids. V was pared by 5 bases and J by 4 bases, with 12 bases of the junction left unmatched. The germline V gene encodes CDR1 MNHNY and CDR2 SVGAGI (reference sequence). CDR3 sequence reads: CASSPPFSGGPPDTQYF. In DNA, the CDR3 is TGTGCCAGCAGTCCTCCATTTAGCGGGGGGCCCCCAGATACGCAGTATTTT.

The V call is TRBV5-6, the J call TRBJ2-7, with D possibly being TRBD1 (5 bases). This CDR3 comprises 14 residues. V shed 0 bases and J shed 3 bases, with 10 bases lying between them. CDR1 and CDR2 (germline): SGHDT, YYEEEE. CDR3 nucleotide sequence: TGTGCCAGCAGCTTGGCCTCTCAGGGCTACGAGCAGTACTTC. Protein sequence: CASSLASQGYEQYF.

The J gene is TRBJ1-5, the V gene TRBV27, with TRBD1 identical over 7 bases. The germline gives CDR1 MNHEY, CDR2 SMNVEV (reference sequence). The CDR3 has 14 amino acids. The J segment lost 9 bases and the V segment lost 2 bases, leaving 7 bases of the junction unmatched. Written as DNA, the CDR3 is TGTGCCAGCAGTTTACAAGGGGGCTTCGGGCCCCAGCATTTT. Protein: CASSLQGGFGPQHF.

The J gene is TRBJ2-5, the V gene TRBV2; 12 nucleotides line up with TRBD2. This CDR3 spans 14 amino acids. Per germline, CDR1 SNHLY and CDR2 FYNNEI. With V trimmed by 6 bases and J by 2 bases, 1 base remained unmatched. In DNA form, the CDR3 reads TGTGCCAGCAGAGGACTAGCGGGGCAAGAGACCCAGTACTTC. Encoded protein: CASRGLAGQETQYF.

The V call is TRBV5-5, the J call TRBJ2-7; possibly TRBD2 for D (6 bases). The germline CDR1 and CDR2 sequences are SGHKS and YYEKEE (reference sequence). CDR3 length: 13 amino acids. V was pared by 4 bases and J by 4 bases, with 12 bases between. CDR3 residues: CASSPPGVYEQYF. CDR3 sequence (DNA): TGTGCCAGCAGCCCGCCGGGGGTTTACGAGCAGTACTTC.

This sequence joins TRBV10-2 and TRBJ2-7, with TRBD2 identical over 10 bases. The CDR3 is made up of 14 amino acids. Germline CDR1 is WSHSY and CDR2 is SAAADI. Germline trimming cut 4 bases from V and 7 bases from J; bases unmatched to any gene: 7. The CDR3 DNA sequence: TGCGCCAGCAGTGCTCTAGCGGGAGTTTATGAGCAGTACTTC. Its protein product is CASSALAGVYEQYF.